This T cell receptor beta chain derives from a study of blood T cell repertoires in COVID-19. Study in general: Acute and convalescent COVID-19 specimens originated in the United States, Italy and Spain. Sources were T cells, B-cell-depleted T cells, or PBMCs; the material itself was cDNA or gDNA.

Original methodology: Reference gene primer amplification in the assay estimated nucleated cell counts. Repertoires were generated with immunoSEQ multiplex PCR, while TCRdb's copy carries only in-frame clones and drops some. The DNA was the basis for D and trimming; V, J and clone size are from that table. The table records 250,000 to 300,000 clones, 75% to 90% of them present only once. Germline V gives CDR1 SQVTM, CDR2 ANQGSEA. The CDR3 totals 12 residues. Trimming took 8 bases from V and 0 from J, leaving 10 bases between them. This clone was found once. The chain carries TRBV29-1 and TRBJ1-1, with TRBD1 as a possible D gene (5 bases). The clonotype originates from a man aged 45-65 years with acute or convalescent COVID-19. Material: peripheral blood. The CDR3 DNA follows: TGCAGCCGGAGGGGTGTGAACACTGAAGCTTTCTTT. This encodes CSRRGVNTEAFF.